The T cell receptor (beta chain) under discussion was sequenced for a study of Ad26.COV2.S vaccination and SARS-CoV-2 variants. Overall study findings and caveats: Breadth measured for non-spike TCRs was similar across vaccine and placebo recipients. While placebo recipients had lower spike-specific TCR breadth, vaccine recipients had more.

The treatment was: roughly 18 received Ad26.COV2.S at low or high dose, single or two shots; about 5 received placebo; per-sample allocation not given. Sampling was performed 63 days after the first vaccine or placebo injection. In Boston, the donor was an adult between 18-55 years of age. SARS-CoV-2 spike from the Wuhan strain was encoded by the vaccine, an Ad26 vector. The CDR3 consists of 12 residues. Trimming stripped 5 bases from V and 1 base from J, with 6 bases between. Germline CDR1 and CDR2: SGHRS and YFSETQ. In the case of this clone: The antigen is undetermined.

TCRdb keeps only in-frame clones here, not all; method: immunoSEQ multiplex PCR. The sample has approximately 300,000 clones; approximately 80% are singletons. This clonotype was obtained from a person between 18 and 65 years old who received the Ad26.COV2.S COVID-19 vaccine or a placebo. The chain has TRBV5-1 and TRBJ1-1; D ambiguous. Sequencing used peripheral blood, obtained in a trial of Ad26.COV2.S vaccine versus placebo. CDR3 amino acids: CASRHPNTEAFF. The CDR3 nucleotides read TGCGCCAGCAGACACCCGAACACTGAAGCTTTCTTT.